This T cell receptor (beta chain) is drawn from a study of blood T cell repertoires in COVID-19. Study-level background: Acute and convalescent COVID-19 specimens originated in the United States, Italy and Spain.

Assay used: immunoSEQ multiplex PCR; TCRdb lists only in-frame clones, some missing. Among roughly 190,000 clones listed, approximately 86% were seen once. The sequencing input was peripheral blood. The receptor was isolated from a man between 25 and 39 years old with acute or convalescent COVID-19.

The CDR3 sequence: CASRAQGRDSPLHF. In nucleotides, the CDR3 is TGTGCCAGCAGGGCACAGGGCAGGGATTCACCCCTCCACTTT. The rearrangement joins TRBV7-8 to TRBJ1-6; maybe TRBD1 (6 bases). Trimming removed 6 bases at V and 8 bases at J, with 14 bases between. Looked up from germline, CDR1 is SGHVS and CDR2 is FQNEAQ. The CDR3 spans 14 residues.